These T cell receptor beta chains were read from a single sample in a study of blood T cells in healthy people across ages. TCRdb itself ran the 5' RACE reads through MiXCR, one entry per CDR3 protein. The table includes about 1.5 million distinct CDR3 sequences, roughly 43% detected once. Sequencing was carried out using blood. Source of these receptors: a woman aged 18-35 years in good health. The CDR3 runs from the conserved cysteine through the conserved F or W. A D gene is named only where the DNA matches it firmly. Rows give clone size only sometimes, using once, few, many, or a class for an expanded clone.

>TRBJ2-1|TRBD1|few|TRBV3-1
TGTGCCAGCAGCCATTGGACAGGGGATCGCAATGAGCAGTTCTTC
CASSHWTGDRNEQFF
>TRBJ1-2|TRBD1|.|TRBV6-1
TGTGCCAGCAGTGACCTGGGACAGGGAATTACTGGCTACACCTTC
CASSDLGQGITGYTF
>TRBJ2-4|.|.|TRBV20-1
TGCAGTGCTAGAGGCTTGGAGGGGGCCCAACGCTTAGCCAAAAACATTCAGTACTTC
CSARGLEGAQRLAKNIQYF
>TRBJ2-5|TRBD2|few|TRBV10-3
TGTGCCATCAGTGAGTCCGCAGGGAGGGGAGAGACCCAGTACTTC
CAISESAGRGETQYF
>TRBJ2-1|.|.|TRBV18
TGTGCCAGCTCACCCCGAAAGGGGGGGAACAATGAGCAGTTCTTC
CASSPRKGGNNEQFF
>TRBJ1-2|.|.|TRBV7-9
TGTGCCAGCAGCGGCCAGGGTAACTATGGCTACACCTTC
CASSGQGNYGYTF
>TRBJ1-2|.|.|TRBV7-9
TGTGCCAGCAGCCACGGCTGGGGCGATGGCTACACCTTC
CASSHGWGDGYTF
>TRBJ2-1|TRBD2|.|TRBV20-1
TGCAGTGCTAGCGCTAGCGGGAGGGGCGATGAGCAGTTCTTC
CSASASGRGDEQFF
>TRBJ2-5|.|.|TRBV7-9
TGTGCCAGCCAGAGGGCTAGCGAAGAGACCCAGTACTTC
CASQRASEETQYF
>TRBJ1-2|.|.|TRBV10-2
TGCGCCAGCAGTGAGGCCAAGGGGAACTATGGCTACACCTTC
CASSEAKGNYGYTF
>TRBJ2-5|.|.|TRBV5-1
TGCGCCAGCAGCTTGTTGGTCGGGAGCCTACAAGAGACCCAGTACTTC
CASSLLVGSLQETQYF
>TRBJ2-1|.|few|TRBV4-3
TGCGCCAGCAGCCAAGATGCGGATTCCTACAATGAGCAGTTCTTC
CASSQDADSYNEQFF
>TRBJ2-3|.|.|TRBV18
TGTGCCAGTGCCGACGGAAGGACAGATACGCAGTATTTT
CASADGRTDTQYF
>TRBJ2-3|.|many|TRBV5-1
TGCGCCAGCAGCTTGAGCCCTGGGGCAGATACGCAGTATTTT
CASSLSPGADTQYF
>TRBJ2-1|TRBD1|many|TRBV25-1
TGTGCCAGCAGACCTTCGGGACAGGGTCCTAGCTACAATGAGCAGTTCTTC
CASRPSGQGPSYNEQFF
>TRBJ2-5|TRBD1|once|TRBV29-1
TGCAGCGCCTCCGGGGGACAGGGGGCAAAGACCCAGTACTTC
CSASGGQGAKTQYF
>TRBJ2-5|.|many|TRBV2
TGTGCCAGCAGTGAACAGGGGGGCCAAGAGACCCAGTACTTC
CASSEQGGQETQYF
>TRBJ1-5|.|.|TRBV18
TGTGCCAGCTCACGTACACAGGCTAGCAATCAGCCCCAGCATTTT
CASSRTQASNQPQHF
>TRBJ1-5|.|.|TRBV12-5
TGTGCCAGCGGATCCGATAGCAATCAGCCCCAGCATTTT
CASGSDSNQPQHF
>TRBJ1-4|.|few|TRBV30
TGTGCCAACTTACGTGACGAAAAACTGTTTTTT
CANLRDEKLFF
>TRBJ2-1|.|few|TRBV10-3
TGTGCCATCAGGGGGCCAGGGGACTCCTACAATGAGCAGTTCTTC
CAIRGPGDSYNEQFF
>TRBJ2-3|TRBD2|few|TRBV15
TGTGCCACCGTCTCGGCGGGGGGGCCGGAAGATACGCAGTATTTT
CATVSAGGPEDTQYF
>TRBJ1-2|TRBD1|.|TRBV10-3
TGTGCCGTGTATGGGACAGCTAACTATGGCTACACCTTC
CAVYGTANYGYTF
>TRBJ2-6|.|few|TRBV7-2
TGTGCCAGCAGCCTTAGAAGAGGGGGTGCCAACGTCCTGACTTTC
CASSLRRGGANVLTF
>TRBJ2-3|.|.|TRBV10-3
TGTGCCATCAGTGCCACGGAGTCGGGCGCAGATACGCAGTATTTT
CAISATESGADTQYF
>TRBJ2-1|TRBD2|.|TRBV10-3
TGTGCCATCAGCGGACTAGTAGCGAGCTCCTACAATGAGCAGTTCTTC
CAISGLVASSYNEQFF
>TRBJ2-7|TRBD2|.|TRBV9
TGTGCCAGCAGCGTAGGCGGGGGGAATTCCGGCGAGCAGTACTTC
CASSVGGGNSGEQYF
>TRBJ1-4|.|.|TRBV7-9
TGTGCCAGCAGCCCTATGGGTACGTGGGAAAAACTGTTTTTT
CASSPMGTWEKLFF
>TRBJ2-5|.|.|TRBV11-2
TGTGCCAGCAGCTTAGGGGACGGTGGCTACCAAGAGACCCAGTACTTC
CASSLGDGGYQETQYF
>TRBJ2-1|.|.|TRBV6-6
TGTGCCGTTTCTTGGGACCTGCGCTCCTACAATGAGCAGTTCTTC
CAVSWDLRSYNEQFF
>TRBJ1-1|TRBD1|few|TRBV29-1
TGCAGCGTGTCGGGACAGGGATACGGAGGAGCTTTCTTT
CSVSGQGYGGAFF
>TRBJ2-7|TRBD2|.|TRBV27
TGTGCCAGCAGCCTCGCGACTAGCAGCTACGAGCAGTACTTC
CASSLATSSYEQYF
>TRBJ2-7|TRBD2|.|TRBV3-1
TGTGCCAGCAGCTTCATGGGCGGGGGAACCTACGAGCAGTACTTC
CASSFMGGGTYEQYF
>TRBJ2-7|TRBD2|.|TRBV13
TGTGCCAGCAGCTTAGGCGCGGGAGGTTACGTTGAGCAGTACTTC
CASSLGAGGYVEQYF
>TRBJ2-7|.|.|TRBV6-5
TGTGCCAGCAGTTACTCTGGACAACACTCCTACGAGCAGTACTTC
CASSYSGQHSYEQYF
>TRBJ2-1|.|.|TRBV7-2
TGTGCCAGCCTTGCTTCGGCGGGGGCCCTATACAATGAGCAGTTCTTC
CASLASAGALYNEQFF
>TRBJ2-7|.|.|TRBV12-3/TRBV12-4
TGTGCCAGCAGTTTACTAGCTTATCGGTATTCCTACAATGAGCAGTACTTC
CASSLLAYRYSYNEQYF
>TRBJ2-1|.|.|TRBV29-1
TGCAGCGGCCCTCCGGGACCAAACAATGAGCAGTTCTTC
CSGPPGPNNEQFF
>TRBJ2-5|TRBD2|.|TRBV7-8
TGTGCCAGCAGCCCACTAGCGGGAGTCACTGAGCAGTACTTC
CASSPLAGVTEQYF
>TRBJ2-3|TRBD2|few|TRBV6-2/TRBV6-3
TGTGCCAGCAGACCGGGACTAGCGTGGGATACGCAGTATTTT
CASRPGLAWDTQYF
>TRBJ1-2|.|few|TRBV7-2
TGTGCCAGCAGCAGACAGGATAACTATGGCTACACCTTC
CASSRQDNYGYTF
>TRBJ2-1|.|few|TRBV6-2/TRBV6-3
TGTGCCAGCAGTTATCTGGAGAATGAGCAGTTCTTC
CASSYLENEQFF
>TRBJ2-7|TRBD2|.|TRBV3-1
TGTGCCAGCAGCCAAGATTTGCCGGGGGGTCGGAGCTCCTACGAGCAGTACTTC
CASSQDLPGGRSSYEQYF
>TRBJ2-5|.|few|TRBV21-1
TGTGCCAGCAGCATAAGGGGGGGTGTATTAGAGACCCAGTACTTC
CASSIRGGVLETQYF
>TRBJ1-1|.|once|TRBV6-2/TRBV6-3
TGTGCCAGCAGCCCGGCCCGTCACAGTAAAGCTTTCTTT
CASSPARHSKAFF
>TRBJ2-5|TRBD2|.|TRBV7-2
TGTGCCAGCAGCTTTGGTAGCGGGAGATATATTGAGCAGTACTTC
CASSFGSGRYIEQYF
>TRBJ2-5|.|.|TRBV12-3/TRBV12-4
TGTGCCAGCAGTTCGATCGGGACTGGGGCCGAGACCCAGTACTTC
CASSSIGTGAETQYF
>TRBJ2-7|TRBD1|.|TRBV29-1
TGCAGCGCCGGACAGGGCTCCTACGAGCAGTACTTC
CSAGQGSYEQYF
>TRBJ2-6|.|.|TRBV7-2
TGTGCCAGCAGCAGGGGGATCTACTCTGGGGCCAACGTCCTGACTTTC
CASSRGIYSGANVLTF
>TRBJ2-5|.|few|TRBV20-1
TGCAGCCCCACCGGGAGTATTGAGACCCAGTACTTC
CSPTGSIETQYF
>TRBJ2-3|.|few|TRBV5-1
TGCGCCAGCAGCCAGGGACGGGTAGAAGATACGCAGTATTTT
CASSQGRVEDTQYF
>TRBJ2-6|.|few|TRBV5-1
TGCGCCAGCAGCCGGGTAGGCGGGGAGTTATCTGGGGCCAACGTCCTGACTTTC
CASSRVGGELSGANVLTF
>TRBJ2-7|TRBD2|.|TRBV2
TGTGCCTTCCTAGGGCAGCGGGGGACCTACGAGCAGTACTTC
CAFLGQRGTYEQYF
>TRBJ2-2|.|.|TRBV18
TGTGCCAGCTCGCGATTACAGGAGGCCGGGGAGCTGTTTTTT
CASSRLQEAGELFF
>TRBJ1-1|TRBD1|.|TRBV7-9
TGTGCCAGCAGAACGGGACAGGACATGAACACTGAAGCTTTCTTT
CASRTGQDMNTEAFF